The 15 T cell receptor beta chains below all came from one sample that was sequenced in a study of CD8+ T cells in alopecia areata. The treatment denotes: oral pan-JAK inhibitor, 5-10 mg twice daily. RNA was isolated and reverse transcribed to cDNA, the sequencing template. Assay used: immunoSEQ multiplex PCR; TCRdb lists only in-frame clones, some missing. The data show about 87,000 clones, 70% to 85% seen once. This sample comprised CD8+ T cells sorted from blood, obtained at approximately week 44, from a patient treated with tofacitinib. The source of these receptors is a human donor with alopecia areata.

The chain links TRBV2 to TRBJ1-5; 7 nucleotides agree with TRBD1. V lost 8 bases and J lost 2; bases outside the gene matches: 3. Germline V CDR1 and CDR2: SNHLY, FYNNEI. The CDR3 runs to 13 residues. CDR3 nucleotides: TGTGCCAGCTGGGGGACAGGCAATCAGCCCCAGCATTTT. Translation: CASWGTGNQPQHF.

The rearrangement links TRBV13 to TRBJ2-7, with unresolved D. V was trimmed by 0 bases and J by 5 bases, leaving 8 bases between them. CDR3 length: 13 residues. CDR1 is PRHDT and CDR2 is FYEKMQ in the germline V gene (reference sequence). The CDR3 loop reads CASSLGMGNEQYF. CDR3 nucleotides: TGTGCCAGCAGCTTAGGAATGGGCAACGAGCAGTACTTC.

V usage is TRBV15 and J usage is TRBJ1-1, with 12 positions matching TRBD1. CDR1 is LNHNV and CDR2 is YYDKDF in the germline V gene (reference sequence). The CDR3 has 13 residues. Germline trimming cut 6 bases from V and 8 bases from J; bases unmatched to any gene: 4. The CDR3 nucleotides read TGTGCCACCAGTGGGGACAGGGGGCTGGAAGCTTTCTTT. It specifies CATSGDRGLEAFF.

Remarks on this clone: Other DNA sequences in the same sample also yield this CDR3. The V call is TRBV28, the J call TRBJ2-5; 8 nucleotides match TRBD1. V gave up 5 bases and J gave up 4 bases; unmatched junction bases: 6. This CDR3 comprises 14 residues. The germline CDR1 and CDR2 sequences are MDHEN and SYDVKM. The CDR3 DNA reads TGTGCCAGCAGTCCCCGGACAGGGCCAGAGACCCAGTACTTC. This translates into CASSPRTGPETQYF. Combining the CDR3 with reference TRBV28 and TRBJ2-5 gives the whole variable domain DVKVTQSSRYLVKRTGEKVFLECVQDMDHENMFWYRQDPGLGLRLIYFSYDVKMKEKGDIPEGYSVSREKKERFSLILESASTNQTSMYLCASSPRTGPETQYFGPGTRLLVL.

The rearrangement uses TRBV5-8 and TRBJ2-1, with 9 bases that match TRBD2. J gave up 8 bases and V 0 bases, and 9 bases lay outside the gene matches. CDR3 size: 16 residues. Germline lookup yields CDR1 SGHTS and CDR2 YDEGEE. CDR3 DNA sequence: TGTGCCAGCAGCTTGGTGGCGGGGGGGCCGGCCGATGAGCAGTTCTTC. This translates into CASSLVAGGPADEQFF.

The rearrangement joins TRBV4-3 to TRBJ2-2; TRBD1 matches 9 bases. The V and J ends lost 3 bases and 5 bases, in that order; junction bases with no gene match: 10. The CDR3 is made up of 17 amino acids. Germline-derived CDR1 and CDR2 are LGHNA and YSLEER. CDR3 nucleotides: TGCGCCAGCAGCCATGGTGCCGGGACAGGGACGACCGGGGAGCTGTTTTTT. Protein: CASSHGAGTGTTGELFF.

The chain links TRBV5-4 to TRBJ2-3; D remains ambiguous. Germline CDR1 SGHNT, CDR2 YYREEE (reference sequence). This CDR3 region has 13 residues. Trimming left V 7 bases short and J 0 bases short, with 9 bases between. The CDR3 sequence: CASREPSTDTQYF. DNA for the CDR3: TGTGCCAGCCGAGAACCTAGCACAGATACGCAGTATTTT.

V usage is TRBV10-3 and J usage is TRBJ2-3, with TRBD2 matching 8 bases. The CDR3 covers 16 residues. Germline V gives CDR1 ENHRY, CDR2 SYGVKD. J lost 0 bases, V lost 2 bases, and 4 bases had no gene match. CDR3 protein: CAISEGAGASTDTQYF. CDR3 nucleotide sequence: TGTGCCATCAGTGAGGGAGCGGGGGCCAGCACAGATACGCAGTATTTT.

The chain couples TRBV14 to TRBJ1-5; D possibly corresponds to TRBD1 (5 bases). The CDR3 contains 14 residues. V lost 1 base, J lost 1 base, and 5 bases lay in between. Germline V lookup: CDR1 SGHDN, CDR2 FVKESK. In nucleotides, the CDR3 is TGTGCCAGCAGCCAAGGGGGGAGCAATCAGCCCCAGCATTTT. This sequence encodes CASSQGGSNQPQHF.

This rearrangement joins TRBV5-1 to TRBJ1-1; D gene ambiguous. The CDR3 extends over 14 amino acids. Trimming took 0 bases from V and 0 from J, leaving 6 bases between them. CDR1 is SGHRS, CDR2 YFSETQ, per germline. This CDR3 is CASSLEAMNTEAFF. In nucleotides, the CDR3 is TGCGCCAGCAGCTTGGAGGCGATGAACACTGAAGCTTTCTTT.

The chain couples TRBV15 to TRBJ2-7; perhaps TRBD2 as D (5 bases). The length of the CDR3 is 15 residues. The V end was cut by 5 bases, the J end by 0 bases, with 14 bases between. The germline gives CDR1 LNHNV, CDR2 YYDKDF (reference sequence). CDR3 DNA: TGTGCCACCAGCTTTATCGGGAACAGCTCCTACGAGCAGTACTTC. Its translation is CATSFIGNSSYEQYF.

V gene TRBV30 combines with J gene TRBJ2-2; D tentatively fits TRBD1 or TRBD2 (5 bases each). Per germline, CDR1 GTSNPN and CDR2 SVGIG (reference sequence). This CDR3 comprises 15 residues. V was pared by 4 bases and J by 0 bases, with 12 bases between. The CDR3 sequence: CAWTGPNTNTGELFF. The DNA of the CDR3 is TGTGCCTGGACGGGACCGAATACGAACACCGGGGAGCTGTTTTTT.

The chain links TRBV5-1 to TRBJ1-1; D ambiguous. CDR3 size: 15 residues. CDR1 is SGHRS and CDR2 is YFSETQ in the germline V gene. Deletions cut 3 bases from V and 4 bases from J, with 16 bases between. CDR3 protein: CASSWNPDGGTEAFF. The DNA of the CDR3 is TGCGCCAGCAGCTGGAACCCAGATGGAGGCACTGAAGCTTTCTTT.

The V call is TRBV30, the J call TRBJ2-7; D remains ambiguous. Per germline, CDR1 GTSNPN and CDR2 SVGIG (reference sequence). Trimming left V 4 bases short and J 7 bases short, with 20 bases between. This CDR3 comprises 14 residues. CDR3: CAWTIRVVLREQYF. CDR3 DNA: TGTGCCTGGACCATAAGGGTCGTCCTCAGGGAGCAGTACTTC.

This CDR3 is CASSQTQGYEQFF. CDR3 sequence (DNA): TGCGCCAGCAGCCAAACCCAGGGATATGAGCAGTTCTTC. The chain carries TRBV4-1 and TRBJ2-1; a weak D match, TRBD1 (5 bases). Trimming stripped 2 bases from V and 8 bases from J, with 10 bases between. The CDR3 spans 13 residues. In germline, CDR1 is MGHRA, CDR2 YSYEKL.